The rows below give T cell receptor beta chains drawn from one sample of a study of identical twins. TCRdb itself ran the 5' RACE reads through MiXCR, one entry per CDR3 protein. The table has 550,000 to 700,000 distinct CDR3 sequences, 9.5% to 10% seen once. In addition, the sample was reused for a study of yellow fever vaccine responses in identical twins.

Material: PBMCs. The receptors come from a woman between 18 and 30 years old in good health. CDR3s include the opening cysteine and the closing phenylalanine or tryptophan. The order of the fields is clone size, V gene, D gene, J gene, CDR3 DNA, CDR3 protein. A D gene is named only where the DNA matches it firmly. Where a row states a size, it is once, few, many or the class of an expanded clone; other rows omit it.

size: many
V: TRBV9
D: TRBD2
J: TRBJ2-1
DNA: TGTGCCAGCAGCGTCAGCGGGGGGGCCTCGCATGAGCAGTTCTTC
CDR3: CASSVSGGASHEQFF

size: many
V: TRBV7-9
D: TRBD2
J: TRBJ2-3
DNA: TGTGCCAGCAGCAATCCGGGACTAACGTACACAGATACGCAGTATTTT
CDR3: CASSNPGLTYTDTQYF

size: many
V: TRBV7-9
D: -
J: TRBJ2-7
DNA: TGTGCCAGCAGCTCCAGACCGTACGAGCAGTACTTC
CDR3: CASSSRPYEQYF

size: many
V: TRBV11-2
D: -
J: TRBJ2-1
DNA: TGTGCCAGCAGCTGGAATGAGCAGTTCTTC
CDR3: CASSWNEQFF

size: many
V: TRBV5-1
D: TRBD2
J: TRBJ2-1
DNA: TGCGCCAGCAGCTTGGGTAGCGGGGGCTCCAATTCCTACAATGAGCAGTTCTTC
CDR3: CASSLGSGGSNSYNEQFF

size: few
V: TRBV7-6
D: -
J: TRBJ2-2
DNA: TGTGCCAGCAGCTTAACCGGACTCGCCGGGGAGCTGTTTTTT
CDR3: CASSLTGLAGELFF

size: few
V: TRBV29-1
D: -
J: TRBJ1-1
DNA: TGCAGCGTCAGTCCACCCGAAGCTTTCTTT
CDR3: CSVSPPEAFF

size: -
V: TRBV13
D: TRBD2
J: TRBJ2-7
DNA: TGTGCCAGCAGCTTAGCCAGCGGGATCGAGCAGTACTTC
CDR3: CASSLASGIEQYF

size: many
V: TRBV29-1
D: -
J: TRBJ1-2
DNA: TGCAGCGTTGAAGCGCCGGATGGCTACACCTTC
CDR3: CSVEAPDGYTF

size: few
V: TRBV6-2/TRBV6-3
D: -
J: TRBJ2-1
DNA: TGTGCCAGCATTCACGCAGGGCTTTCCTACAATGAGCAGTTCTTC
CDR3: CASIHAGLSYNEQFF

size: few
V: TRBV24-1
D: -
J: TRBJ2-3
DNA: TGTGCCACCTTTAGGTTGGATCAGGGCCCGAGCACAGATACGCAGTATTTT
CDR3: CATFRLDQGPSTDTQYF

size: many
V: TRBV15
D: TRBD2
J: TRBJ2-2
DNA: TGTGCCACCAGCAGCCAACGCGGGAGCACCGGGGAGCTGTTTTTT
CDR3: CATSSQRGSTGELFF

size: few
V: TRBV4-1
D: -
J: TRBJ2-1
DNA: TGCGCCAGCAGCCAAGATCATGGCAATGAGCAGTTCTTC
CDR3: CASSQDHGNEQFF

size: few
V: TRBV20-1
D: -
J: TRBJ2-1
DNA: TGCAGTGCTTCTGCTACAGGGACTGAGCAGTTCTTC
CDR3: CSASATGTEQFF

size: -
V: TRBV20-1
D: -
J: TRBJ2-7
DNA: TGCAGTGTCCCATCCCACAGAACTTCCTACGAGCAGTACTTC
CDR3: CSVPSHRTSYEQYF

size: -
V: TRBV7-9
D: -
J: TRBJ2-3
DNA: TGTGCCAGCAGCTTCGGGGTGAGAGAGGCTCGCACAGATACGCAGTATTTT
CDR3: CASSFGVREARTDTQYF

size: many
V: TRBV12-3/TRBV12-4
D: -
J: TRBJ2-2
DNA: TGTGCCAGCACCCGCACCGGGGAGCTGTTTTTT
CDR3: CASTRTGELFF

size: few
V: TRBV7-8
D: -
J: TRBJ2-7
DNA: TGTGCCAGCGCGGCTAGCGATGCCTACGAGCAGTACTTC
CDR3: CASAASDAYEQYF

size: many
V: TRBV5-1
D: -
J: TRBJ2-7
DNA: TGCGCCAGCAGCTTGAGCAGCAGTGCATACGAGCAGTACTTC
CDR3: CASSLSSSAYEQYF

size: few
V: TRBV20-1
D: -
J: TRBJ2-1
DNA: TGCAGTGCTAGAGATTCTCTCTACACGGGCCTAGACTCCTACAATGAGCAGTTCTTC
CDR3: CSARDSLYTGLDSYNEQFF

size: -
V: TRBV20-1
D: TRBD2
J: TRBJ2-7
DNA: TGCAGTGTCCACAGCGGGAGCTCCTACGAGCAGTACTTC
CDR3: CSVHSGSSYEQYF

size: many
V: TRBV29-1
D: TRBD2
J: TRBJ2-7
DNA: TGCAGCGCCGGGGGGGGGTACGAGCAGTACTTC
CDR3: CSAGGGYEQYF

size: few
V: TRBV7-9
D: TRBD2
J: TRBJ2-1
DNA: TGTGCCAGCACCCAGCCCCGGCGGGAGGGATACAATGAGCAGTTCTTC
CDR3: CASTQPRREGYNEQFF

size: few
V: TRBV20-1
D: -
J: TRBJ1-1
DNA: TGCAGTGCTAGGTTTCGGGTTATGAACACTGAAGCTTTCTTT
CDR3: CSARFRVMNTEAFF

size: -
V: TRBV5-1
D: -
J: TRBJ2-1
DNA: TGCGCCAGCAGCTTGACCAGGGCTGGACGGAATGAGCAGTTCTTC
CDR3: CASSLTRAGRNEQFF

size: -
V: TRBV10-2
D: -
J: TRBJ2-5
DNA: TGCGCCAGCAGTGAATTCCGGGGTGAGACCCAGTACTTC
CDR3: CASSEFRGETQYF

size: many
V: TRBV12-3/TRBV12-4
D: -
J: TRBJ2-3
DNA: TGTGCCAGCAGCCTCGGGAGCAATGTGGCGCAGTATTTT
CDR3: CASSLGSNVAQYF

size: -
V: TRBV24-1
D: TRBD1
J: TRBJ2-1
DNA: TGTGCCACCAGTGATCCTGGGACAGGGCGGTTGCATGAGCAGTTCTTC
CDR3: CATSDPGTGRLHEQFF

size: many
V: TRBV11-2
D: -
J: TRBJ2-1
DNA: TGTGCCAGCAGCACCACTAGCCCCCGACTAGTAGGGGTAACAAATCATGAGCAGTTCTTC
CDR3: CASSTTSPRLVGVTNHEQFF